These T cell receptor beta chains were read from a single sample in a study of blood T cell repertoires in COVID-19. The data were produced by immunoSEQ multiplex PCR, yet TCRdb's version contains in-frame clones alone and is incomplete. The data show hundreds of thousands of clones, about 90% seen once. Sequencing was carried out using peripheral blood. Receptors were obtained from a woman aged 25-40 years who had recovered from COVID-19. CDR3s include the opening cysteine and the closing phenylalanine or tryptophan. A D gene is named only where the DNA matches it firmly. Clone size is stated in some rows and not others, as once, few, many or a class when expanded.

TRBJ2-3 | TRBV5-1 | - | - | CASSLAGGTVTDTQYF | TGCGCCAGCAGCTTGGCCGGCGGGACAGTCACAGATACGCAGTATTTT
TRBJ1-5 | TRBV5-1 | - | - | CASRPDTYSNQPQHF | TGCGCCAGCAGACCGGACACCTATAGCAATCAGCCCCAGCATTTT
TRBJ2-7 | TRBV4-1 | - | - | CASSQDRGWGGLSSYEQYF | TGCGCCAGCAGCCAAGATCGCGGCTGGGGCGGATTGAGCTCCTACGAGCAGTACTTC
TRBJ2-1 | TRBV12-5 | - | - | CASGGLNEQFF | TGTGCTAGTGGTGGACTCAATGAGCAGTTCTTC
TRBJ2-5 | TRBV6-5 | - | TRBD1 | CASRKTGTGETQYF | TGTGCCAGCCGGAAGACAGGGACGGGGGAGACCCAGTACTTC
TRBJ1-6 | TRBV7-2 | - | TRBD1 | CASSPTGGDSSYNSPLHF | TGTGCCAGCAGCCCGACCGGAGGGGACAGCTCCTATAATTCACCCCTCCACTTT
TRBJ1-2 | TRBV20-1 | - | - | CSARAVRGYTF | TGCAGTGCTAGAGCCGTCCGTGGCTACACCTTC
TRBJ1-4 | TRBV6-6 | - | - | CASIGGLREKLFF | TGTGCCAGCATTGGGGGCTTGCGAGAAAAACTGTTTTTT
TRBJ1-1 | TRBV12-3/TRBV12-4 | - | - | CASRPDCYTEAFF | TGTGCCAGCAGACCAGACTGTTACACTGAAGCTTTCTTT
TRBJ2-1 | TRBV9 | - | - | CASSVGQHNEQFF | TGTGCCAGCAGCGTCGGACAGCACAATGAGCAGTTCTTC
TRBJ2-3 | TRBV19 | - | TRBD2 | CASRTSLLSTDTQYF | TGTGCCAGTCGGACTAGTCTCTTAAGCACAGATACGCAGTATTTT
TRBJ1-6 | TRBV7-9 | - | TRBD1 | CASSPGQSNSPLHF | TGTGCCAGCAGCCCGGGACAGTCAAATTCACCCCTCCACTTT
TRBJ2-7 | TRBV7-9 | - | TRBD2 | CASSPTSGANSEQYF | TGTGCCAGCAGCCCGACTAGCGGGGCCAATTCCGAGCAGTACTTC
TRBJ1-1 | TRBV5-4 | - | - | CASSLLFGTEAFF | TGTGCCAGCAGCCTACTGTTCGGCACTGAAGCTTTCTTT
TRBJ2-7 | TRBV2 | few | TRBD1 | CASSIGQGAYEQYF | TGTGCCAGCAGTATTGGACAGGGGGCTTACGAGCAGTACTTC
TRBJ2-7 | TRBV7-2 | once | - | CASSDRITYEQYF | TGTGCCAGCAGCGACAGGATTACCTACGAGCAGTACTTC
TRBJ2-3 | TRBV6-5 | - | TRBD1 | CASSPLRGRADTQYF | TGTGCCAGCAGTCCCCTCAGGGGGCGGGCAGATACGCAGTATTTT
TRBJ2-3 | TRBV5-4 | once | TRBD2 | CASSLNSGGRLGTDTQYF | TGTGCCAGCAGCTTGAATAGCGGGGGGCGTCTTGGCACAGATACGCAGTATTTT
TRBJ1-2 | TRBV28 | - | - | CASSRDRLGYTF | TGTGCCAGCAGCCGCGACAGGCTGGGCTACACCTTC
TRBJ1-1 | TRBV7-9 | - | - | CASSRRQGVNTEAFF | TGTGCCAGCAGCCGCCGGCAGGGTGTGAACACTGAAGCTTTCTTT
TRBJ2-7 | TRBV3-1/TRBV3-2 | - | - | CASSQDGASYEQYF | TGTGCCAGCAGCCAAGATGGGGCCTCCTACGAGCAGTACTTC
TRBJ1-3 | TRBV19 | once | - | CASGPQANSGNTIYF | TGTGCCAGTGGACCACAGGCGAACTCTGGAAACACCATATATTTT
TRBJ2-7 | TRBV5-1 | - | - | CASSLDGSDYEQYF | TGCGCCAGCAGCTTGGATGGCTCCGACTACGAGCAGTACTTC
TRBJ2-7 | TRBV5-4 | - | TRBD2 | CASSYGLAGGGFYEQYF | TGTGCCAGCAGCTACGGACTAGCGGGAGGAGGATTCTACGAGCAGTACTTC
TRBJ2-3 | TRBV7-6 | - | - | CASSLFPTSPTTDTQYF | TGTGCCAGCAGCTTATTCCCCACTAGCCCAACCACAGATACGCAGTATTTT
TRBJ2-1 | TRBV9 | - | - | CASSVSGRADNEQFF | TGTGCCAGCAGCGTCTCTGGGCGGGCAGACAATGAGCAGTTCTTC
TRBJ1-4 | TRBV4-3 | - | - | CASSQARTPPGKLFF | TGCGCCAGCAGCCAAGCCCGGACTCCTCCGGGAAAACTGTTTTTT
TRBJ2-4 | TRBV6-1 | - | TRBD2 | CASSERRGLVGPIQYF | TGTGCCAGCAGTGAACGGAGAGGACTAGTGGGGCCCATTCAGTACTTC
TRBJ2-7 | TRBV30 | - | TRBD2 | CAWTPSGGPYEQYF | TGTGCCTGGACCCCCAGCGGGGGCCCTTACGAGCAGTACTTC
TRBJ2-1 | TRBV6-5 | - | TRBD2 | CAVQTSVVEQFF | TGTGCCGTCCAGACTAGCGTAGTTGAGCAGTTCTTC
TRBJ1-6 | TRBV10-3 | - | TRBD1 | CAISEPGGSNSPLHF | TGTGCCATCAGTGAACCAGGGGGCTCCAATTCACCCCTCCACTTT
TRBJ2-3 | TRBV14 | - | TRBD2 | CASSQPTGGGDTQYF | TGTGCCAGCAGCCAGCCAACGGGAGGGGGGGATACGCAGTATTTT
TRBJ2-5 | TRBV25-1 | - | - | CASSEYIGGAIETQYF | TGTGCCAGCAGTGAATATATTGGAGGAGCAATAGAGACCCAGTACTTC
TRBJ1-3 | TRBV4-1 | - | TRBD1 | CASSQARQGTGNTIYF | TGCGCCAGCAGCCAAGCCCGACAGGGGACCGGAAACACCATATATTTT
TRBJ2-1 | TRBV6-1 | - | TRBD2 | CASSEYPSGGGNEQFF | TGTGCCAGCAGTGAATACCCTAGCGGGGGGGGAAATGAGCAGTTCTTC
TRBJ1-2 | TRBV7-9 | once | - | CASSLTTNYGYTF | TGTGCCAGCAGCTTAACAACTAACTATGGCTACACCTTC
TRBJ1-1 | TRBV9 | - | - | CASSVGDLPNTEAFF | TGTGCCAGCAGCGTAGGAGATTTACCCAACACTGAAGCTTTCTTT
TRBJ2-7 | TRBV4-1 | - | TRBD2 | CASSQPTSGSSYEQYF | TGCGCCAGCAGCCAACCCACTAGCGGGAGCTCCTACGAGCAGTACTTC
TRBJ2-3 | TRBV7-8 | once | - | CASSLEPDRLADTQYF | TGTGCCAGCAGCTTAGAACCAGACAGGCTCGCCGATACGCAGTATTTT
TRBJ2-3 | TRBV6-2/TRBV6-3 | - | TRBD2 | CASSYSLAGADTQYF | TGTGCCAGCAGTTACTCACTAGCGGGAGCAGATACGCAGTATTTT
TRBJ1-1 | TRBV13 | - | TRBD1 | CASSSGTGGSNTEAFF | TGTGCCAGCAGCTCCGGGACAGGGGGCTCTAACACTGAAGCTTTCTTT
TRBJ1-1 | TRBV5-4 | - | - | CASSLGSWDTEAFF | TGTGCCAGCAGCTTGGGGAGTTGGGACACTGAAGCTTTCTTT
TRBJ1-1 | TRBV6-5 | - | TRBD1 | CASGPTGGSTEAFF | TGTGCCAGCGGACCGACAGGGGGGAGCACTGAAGCTTTCTTT
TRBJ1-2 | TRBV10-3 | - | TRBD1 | CAISESARTGNYGYTF | TGTGCCATCAGTGAGTCGGCCAGGACAGGGAACTATGGCTACACCTTC
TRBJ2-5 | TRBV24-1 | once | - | CATSRQGSETQYF | TGTGCCACCAGTAGGCAGGGATCGGAGACCCAGTACTTC
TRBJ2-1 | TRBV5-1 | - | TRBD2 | CASSEVTSVGVNEQFF | TGCGCCAGCAGCGAGGTAACTAGCGTGGGCGTTAATGAGCAGTTCTTC
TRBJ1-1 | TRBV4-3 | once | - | CASSQDPVAEAFF | TGCGCCAGCAGCCAAGACCCGGTCGCTGAAGCTTTCTTT
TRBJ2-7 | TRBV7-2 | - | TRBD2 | CASSLAPSGSYEQYF | TGTGCCAGCAGCTTAGCGCCTAGCGGCTCCTACGAGCAGTACTTC
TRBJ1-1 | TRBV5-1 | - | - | CASSIERWGQNTEAFF | TGCGCCAGCAGCATCGAGCGCTGGGGGCAGAACACTGAAGCTTTCTTT
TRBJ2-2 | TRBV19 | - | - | CASSIGDFHTGELFF | TGTGCCAGTAGTATAGGGGACTTCCACACCGGGGAGCTGTTTTTT
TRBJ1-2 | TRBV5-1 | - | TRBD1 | CASSLEGQGSYGYTF | TGCGCCAGCAGCTTGGAGGGACAGGGGTCCTATGGCTACACCTTC
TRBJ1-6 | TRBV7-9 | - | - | CASNSIQGEFYNSPLHF | TGTGCCAGCAACTCGATACAGGGCGAGTTTTATAATTCACCCCTCCACTTT
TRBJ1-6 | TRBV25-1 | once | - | CASSERSLYNSPLHF | TGTGCCAGCAGTGAACGGAGCCTTTATAATTCACCCCTCCACTTT
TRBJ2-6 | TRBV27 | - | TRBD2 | CASSPGLAGAGANVLTF | TGTGCCAGCAGCCCGGGACTAGCGGGAGCCGGGGCCAACGTCCTGACTTTC
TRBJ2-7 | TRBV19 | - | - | CASSPARAGEQYF | TGTGCCAGTAGTCCGGCCAGGGCCGGCGAGCAGTACTTC
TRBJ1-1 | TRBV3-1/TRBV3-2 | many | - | CASSQRDINTEAFF | TGTGCCAGCAGCCAGAGAGACATTAACACTGAAGCTTTCTTT
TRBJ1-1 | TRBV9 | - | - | CASSASGGLNTEAFF | TGTGCCAGCAGCGCCAGCGGGGGTTTGAACACTGAAGCTTTCTTT
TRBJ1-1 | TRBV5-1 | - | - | CASSLVGSQENTEAFF | TGCGCCAGCAGCTTGGTGGGCTCCCAGGAGAACACTGAAGCTTTCTTT
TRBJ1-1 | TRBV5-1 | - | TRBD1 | CASSLGQGRTEAFF | TGCGCCAGCAGCCTCGGACAGGGGAGGACTGAAGCTTTCTTT
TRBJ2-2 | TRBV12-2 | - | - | CASRLTGGATLGELFF | TGTGCAAGTCGCTTAACGGGGGGGGCCACCCTCGGGGAGCTGTTTTTT